This note documents a single T cell receptor beta chain sequence. This entry is derived from a study of T cell changes during pregnancy in multiple sclerosis. The CDR3 has 16 amino acids. With 4 bases removed from V and 1 base from J, the gap between germline ends came to 14 bases. Germline assignment: CDR1 SGHRS and CDR2 YFSETQ. The method was immunoSEQ multiplex PCR; TCRdb's version includes in-frame clones alone and lacks a portion of them. The sample lists some 37,000 clones, 70% to 90% occurring once. This specimen consisted of CD4+ T cells from peripheral blood mononuclear cells, obtained in the first trimester of pregnancy. This receptor was obtained from a female donor with multiple sclerosis, enrolled in a pregnancy study. The chain employs TRBV5-1 and TRBJ2-2; unclear D gene. The CDR3 nucleotides read TGCGCCAGCAGCCCCGCGGAGAGGATGAACACCGGGGAGCTGTTTTTT. Amino acids: CASSPAERMNTGELFF.